The clone carrying this TCR beta chain occurred many times. Its specificity is not known. For the library, individual cDNA molecules each received unique molecular identifiers. TCRdb itself ran the RACE reads through MiXCR, one entry per CDR3 protein. The sample contains about 45,000 distinct CDR3 sequences, about 4% of which appear only once. The germline gives CDR1 MGHRA, CDR2 YSYEKL. The CDR3 is 17 amino acids. The V gene lost 1 base and the J gene lost 2 bases, with 12 bases spanning the gap. The data originate from a study of human T cells and chemical hapten exposure. Study observations and caveats: The number of TCRs above 1 in 1000 frequency did not change after DPC sensitization.

Described time point: healthy volunteer bleed at 6 weeks. It was unfractionated whole blood from which total RNA was extracted. Sequencing was carried out using whole blood. The source of this sequence is a human donor in good health. Some clones in this sample may be carry-over from other donors' samples. This chain joins TRBV4-1 and TRBJ2-6; D may correspond to TRBD1 or TRBD2 (6 bases each). The CDR3 nucleotides read TGCGCCAGCAGCCAAGCCCAGAGGGGGGCTGGGGCCAACGTCCTGACTTTC. Residues: CASSQAQRGAGANVLTF.